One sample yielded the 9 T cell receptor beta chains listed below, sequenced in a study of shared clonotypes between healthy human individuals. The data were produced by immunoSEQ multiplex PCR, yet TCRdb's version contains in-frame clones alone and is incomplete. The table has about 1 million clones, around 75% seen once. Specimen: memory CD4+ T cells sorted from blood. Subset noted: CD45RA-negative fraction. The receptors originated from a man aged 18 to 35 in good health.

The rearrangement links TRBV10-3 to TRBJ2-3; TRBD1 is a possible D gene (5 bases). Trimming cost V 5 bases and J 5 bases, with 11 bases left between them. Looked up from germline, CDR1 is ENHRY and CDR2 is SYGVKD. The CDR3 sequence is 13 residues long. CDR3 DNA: TGTGCCATCAGTCCAAACCAGGGAGATACGCAGTATTTT. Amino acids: CAISPNQGDTQYF.

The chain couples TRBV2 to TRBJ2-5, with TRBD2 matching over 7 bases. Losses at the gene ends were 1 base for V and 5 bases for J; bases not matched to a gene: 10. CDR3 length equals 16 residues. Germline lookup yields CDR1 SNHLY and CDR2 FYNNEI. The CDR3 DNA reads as TGTGCCAGCAGTGAAGGGGGGAGGGCCTCAGGGGAGACCCAGTACTTC. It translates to CASSEGGRASGETQYF.

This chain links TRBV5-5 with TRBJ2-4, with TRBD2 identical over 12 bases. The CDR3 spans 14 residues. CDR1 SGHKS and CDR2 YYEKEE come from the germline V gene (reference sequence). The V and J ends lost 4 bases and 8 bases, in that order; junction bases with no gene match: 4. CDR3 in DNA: TGTGCCAGCAGCGAGACTAGCGGGAGTTACATTCAGTACTTC. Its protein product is CASSETSGSYIQYF.

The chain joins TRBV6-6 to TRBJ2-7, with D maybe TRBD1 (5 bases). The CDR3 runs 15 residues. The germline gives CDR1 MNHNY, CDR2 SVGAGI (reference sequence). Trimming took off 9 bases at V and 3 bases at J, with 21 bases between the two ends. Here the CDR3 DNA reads TGTGCCAGTTCCGGTAACCGAGGCAGGGACTACGAGCAGTACTTC. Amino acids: CASSGNRGRDYEQYF.

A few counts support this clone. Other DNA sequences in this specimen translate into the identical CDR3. CDR3 sequence: CAITPGLQETQYF. The CDR3 DNA sequence: TGTGCCATCACGCCGGGACTACAAGAGACCCAGTACTTC. This chain links TRBV10-3 with TRBJ2-5; TRBD2 aligns across 7 bases. Germline loops: CDR1 ENHRY, CDR2 SYGVKD. J lost 2 bases, V lost 7 bases, and 4 bases had no gene match. This CDR3 contains 13 residues.

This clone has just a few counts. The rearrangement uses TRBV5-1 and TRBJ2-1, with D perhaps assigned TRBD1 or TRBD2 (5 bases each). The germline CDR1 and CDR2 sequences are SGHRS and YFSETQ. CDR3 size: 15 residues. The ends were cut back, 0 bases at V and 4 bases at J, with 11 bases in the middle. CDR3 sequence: CASSLDGGDYNEQFF. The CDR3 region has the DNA TGCGCCAGCAGCTTGGATGGGGGAGATTACAATGAGCAGTTCTTC. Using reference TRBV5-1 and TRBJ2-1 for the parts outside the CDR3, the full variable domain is KAGVTQTPRYLIKTRGQQVTLSCSPISGHRSVSWYQQTPGQGLQFLFEYFSETQRNKGNFPGRFSGRQFSNSRSEMNVSTLELGDSALYLCASSLDGGDYNEQFFGPGTRLTVL.

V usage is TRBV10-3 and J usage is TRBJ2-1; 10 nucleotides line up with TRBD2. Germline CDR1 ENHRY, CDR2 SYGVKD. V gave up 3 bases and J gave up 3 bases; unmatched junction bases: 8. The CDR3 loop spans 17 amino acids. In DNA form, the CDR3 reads TGTGCCATCAGTGATACCCCTAGCGGGAGCTTCTACAATGAGCAGTTCTTC. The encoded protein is CAISDTPSGSFYNEQFF.

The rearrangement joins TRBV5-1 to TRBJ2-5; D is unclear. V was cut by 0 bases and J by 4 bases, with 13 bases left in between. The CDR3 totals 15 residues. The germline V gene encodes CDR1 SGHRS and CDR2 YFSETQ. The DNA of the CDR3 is TGCGCCAGCAGCTTGGAAGGCTCACGGGTAGAGACCCAGTACTTC. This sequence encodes CASSLEGSRVETQYF.

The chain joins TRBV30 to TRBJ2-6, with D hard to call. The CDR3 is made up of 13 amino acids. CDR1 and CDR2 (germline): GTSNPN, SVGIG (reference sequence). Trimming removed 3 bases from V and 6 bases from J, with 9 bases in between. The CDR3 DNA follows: TGTGCCTGGAGCCCCGATAAGGCCAACGTCCTGACTTTC. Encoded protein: CAWSPDKANVLTF.